This T cell receptor beta chain derives from a study of monozygotic twins with inflammatory bowel disease. Comments on this clonotype: The antigen is unknown.

Total RNA, at roughly 3,400 ng, went into every TCR library. Nested amplification of TCRalpha and TCRbeta cDNA involved two PCRs of approximately 16 and 10 cycles. TCRdb derives one entry per CDR3 protein from the 5' RACE reads, leaving out DNA. This table holds about 210,000 distinct CDR3 sequences. Germline V lookup: CDR1 SGDLS, CDR2 YYNGEE. The CDR3 loop spans 20 amino acids. General study points: Differences in immunosuppressive treatment may have been a source of added variability in patient repertoires. Healthy twins showed more clonotype sharing with others than IBD patients, especially patients with disease activity.

The TCR originated in a human donor with ulcerative colitis or Crohn's disease, or a healthy co-twin of an affected twin (not recorded which). Source material: blood. The chain links TRBV9 to TRBJ2-3; TCRdb designates TRBD2, a call that cannot be tested without DNA. CDR3: CASSAGVGTSGGTSTDTQYF.